This T cell receptor beta chain was profiled in a study of T cell changes during pregnancy in multiple sclerosis. This clone was recorded once. This CDR3 region has 16 residues. V dropped 4 bases and J dropped 1; count of bases not matched to a gene: 8. Germline assignment: CDR1 LGHNA and CDR2 YNFKEQ. Method: immunoSEQ multiplex PCR; TCRdb's copy keeps in-frame clones and lacks some. In the table there are about 99,000 clones, 85% to 95% of which are singletons. The starting material was peripheral blood, obtained after pregnancy. The chain employs TRBV4-2 and TRBJ2-7; 9 bases align to TRBD1. The receptor was isolated from a female donor with multiple sclerosis, enrolled in a pregnancy study. Here the CDR3 DNA reads TGTGCCAGCAGCCGGGCGGGACAGGGAAATTCCTACGAGCAGTACTTC. This encodes CASSRAGQGNSYEQYF.